This is a list of T cell receptor beta chains from one sample in a study of blood T cell repertoires in COVID-19. The table came from immunoSEQ multiplex PCR; TCRdb's copy has only in-frame clones and leaves some out. The sample yields about 150,000 clones, about 90% seen once. The specimen sequenced was peripheral blood. The source is a man aged 60 to 69 with acute or convalescent COVID-19. CDR3s leave out the opening cysteine and the closing phenylalanine or tryptophan. Fields, in order: J gene, V gene, CDR3 length, CDR3 protein.

TRBJ2-1 | TRBV6-6 | 14 | ASSYGGASSYNEQF
TRBJ2-1 | TRBV5-5 | 9 | ASSLLGGQF
TRBJ1-2 | TRBV29-1 | 13 | SVEVGRRTNYGYT
TRBJ1-1 | TRBV9 | 13 | ASSVVWPENTEAF
TRBJ2-7 | TRBV12-3/TRBV12-4 | 10 | ASSPGSYEQY
TRBJ2-1 | TRBV5-1 | 11 | ASSLTRNNEQF
TRBJ2-1 | TRBV14 | 15 | ASSQVSGGKTVHEQF
TRBJ1-2 | TRBV4-1 | 12 | ASSQGQSNYGYT
TRBJ1-2 | TRBV25-1 | 13 | ASSPHQAGTGGYT
TRBJ1-4 | TRBV6-6 | 11 | ASSGGHGEKLF
TRBJ1-3 | TRBV5-1 | 13 | ASSLDAGYGNTIY
TRBJ1-1 | TRBV10-2 | 10 | ASSERTGQAF
TRBJ1-1 | TRBV7-8 | 11 | ASSLGHRTEAF
TRBJ2-2 | TRBV20-1 | 13 | SASGQGRRVGELF
TRBJ2-3 | TRBV7-2 | 15 | ASSFRARTLGTDTQY
TRBJ2-2 | TRBV5-6 | 12 | ASSLFRVTGELF
TRBJ2-3 | TRBV4-3 | 11 | ASSQDPVDTQY
TRBJ2-2 | TRBV19 | 14 | ASSILRGAFTGELF
TRBJ2-3 | TRBV7-9 | 13 | ASSFPSGGPDTQY
TRBJ2-7 | TRBV19 | 13 | ASSMSRGGSYEQY